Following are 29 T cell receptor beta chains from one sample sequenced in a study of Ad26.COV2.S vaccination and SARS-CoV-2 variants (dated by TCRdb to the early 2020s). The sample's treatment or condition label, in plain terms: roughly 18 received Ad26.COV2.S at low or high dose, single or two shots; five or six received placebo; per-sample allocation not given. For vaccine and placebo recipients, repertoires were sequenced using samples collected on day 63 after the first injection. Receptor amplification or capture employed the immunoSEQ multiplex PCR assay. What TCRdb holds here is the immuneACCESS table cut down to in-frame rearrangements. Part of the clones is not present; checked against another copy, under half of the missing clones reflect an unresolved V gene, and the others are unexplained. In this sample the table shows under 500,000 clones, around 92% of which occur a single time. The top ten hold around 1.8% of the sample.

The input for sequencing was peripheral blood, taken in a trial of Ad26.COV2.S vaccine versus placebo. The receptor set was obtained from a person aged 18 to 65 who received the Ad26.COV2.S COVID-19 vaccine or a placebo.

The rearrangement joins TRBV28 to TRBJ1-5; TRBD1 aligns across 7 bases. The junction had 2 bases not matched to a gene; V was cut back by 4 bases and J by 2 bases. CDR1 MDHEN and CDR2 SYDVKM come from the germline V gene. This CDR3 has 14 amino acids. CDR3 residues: CASSYDRGNQPQHF. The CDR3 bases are TGTGCCAGCAGTTACGACAGGGGCAATCAGCCCCAGCATTTT. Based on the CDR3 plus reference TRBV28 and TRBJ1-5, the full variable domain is DVKVTQSSRYLVKRTGEKVFLECVQDMDHENMFWYRQDPGLGLRLIYFSYDVKMKEKGDIPEGYSVSREKKERFSLILESASTNQTSMYLCASSYDRGNQPQHFGDGTRLSIL.

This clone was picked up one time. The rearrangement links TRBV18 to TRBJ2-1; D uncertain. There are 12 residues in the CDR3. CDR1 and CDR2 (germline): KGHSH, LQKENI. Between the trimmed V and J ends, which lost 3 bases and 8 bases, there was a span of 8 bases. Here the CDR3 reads CASSPRSDEQFF. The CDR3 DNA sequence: TGTGCCAGCTCACCCCGGTCGGATGAGCAGTTCTTC.

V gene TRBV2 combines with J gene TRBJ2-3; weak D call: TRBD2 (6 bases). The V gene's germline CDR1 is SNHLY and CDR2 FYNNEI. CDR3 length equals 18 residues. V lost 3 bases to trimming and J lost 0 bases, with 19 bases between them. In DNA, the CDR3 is TGTGCCAGCAGTGATATTTCTGGTCTGGGACTCAGCACAGATACGCAGTATTTT. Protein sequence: CASSDISGLGLSTDTQYF.

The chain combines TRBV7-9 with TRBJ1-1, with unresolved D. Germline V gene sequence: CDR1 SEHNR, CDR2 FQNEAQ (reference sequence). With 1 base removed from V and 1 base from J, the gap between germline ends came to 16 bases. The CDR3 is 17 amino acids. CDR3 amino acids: CASSLVWAREANTEAFF. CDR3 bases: TGTGCCAGCAGCTTAGTGTGGGCCCGAGAAGCGAACACTGAAGCTTTCTTT.

CDR3 in DNA: TGTGCCAGCAGCTCGGGACAGGGGGTGTCACCCCTCCACTTT. Translating gives CASSSGQGVSPLHF. The chain employs TRBV7-2 and TRBJ1-6; TRBD1 agrees at 11 bases. The V and J ends lost 4 bases and 10 bases, in that order; junction bases with no gene match: 3. The CDR3 sequence is 14 residues long. The germline V gene encodes CDR1 SGHTA and CDR2 FQGNSA. Together with reference TRBV7-2 and TRBJ1-6, the CDR3 gives the full variable domain: GAGVSQSPSNKVTEKGKDVELRCDPISGHTALYWYRQSLGQGLEFLIYFQGNSAPDKSGLPSDRFSAERTGGSVSTLTIQRTQQEDSAVYLCASSSGQGVSPLHFGNGTRLTVT.

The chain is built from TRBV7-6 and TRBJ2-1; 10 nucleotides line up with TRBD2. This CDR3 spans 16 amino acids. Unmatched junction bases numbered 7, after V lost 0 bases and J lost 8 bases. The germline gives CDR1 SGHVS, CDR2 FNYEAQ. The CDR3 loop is CASSLAASGGADEQFF. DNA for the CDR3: TGTGCCAGCAGCTTAGCGGCCAGCGGGGGGGCCGATGAGCAGTTCTTC.

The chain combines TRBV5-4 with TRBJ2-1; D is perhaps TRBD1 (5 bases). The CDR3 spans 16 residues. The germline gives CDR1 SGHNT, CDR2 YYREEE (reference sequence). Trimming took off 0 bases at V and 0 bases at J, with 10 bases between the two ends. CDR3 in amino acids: CASSLGLGRSYNEQFF. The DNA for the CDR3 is TGTGCCAGCAGCTTGGGACTGGGGCGCTCCTACAATGAGCAGTTCTTC.

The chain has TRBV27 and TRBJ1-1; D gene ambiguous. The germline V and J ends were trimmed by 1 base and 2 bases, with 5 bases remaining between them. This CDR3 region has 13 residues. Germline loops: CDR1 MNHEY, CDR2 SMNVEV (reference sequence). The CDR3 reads CASSLWINTEAFF. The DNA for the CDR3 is TGTGCCAGCAGTTTATGGATTAACACTGAAGCTTTCTTT.

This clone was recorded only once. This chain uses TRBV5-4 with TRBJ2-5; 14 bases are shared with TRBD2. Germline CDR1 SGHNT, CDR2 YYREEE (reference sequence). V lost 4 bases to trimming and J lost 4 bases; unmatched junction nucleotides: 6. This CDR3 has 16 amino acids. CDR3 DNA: TGTGCCAGCAGCCCGGGACTAGCGGGGGCGGGAGAGACCCAGTACTTC. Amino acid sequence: CASSPGLAGAGETQYF.

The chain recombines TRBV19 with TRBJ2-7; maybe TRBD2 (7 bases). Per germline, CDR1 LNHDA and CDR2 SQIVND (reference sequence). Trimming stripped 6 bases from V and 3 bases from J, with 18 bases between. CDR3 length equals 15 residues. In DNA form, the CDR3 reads TGTGCCAGTAGCGCTGGGGGGGGCCCTCTCTACGAGCAGTACTTC. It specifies CASSAGGGPLYEQYF.

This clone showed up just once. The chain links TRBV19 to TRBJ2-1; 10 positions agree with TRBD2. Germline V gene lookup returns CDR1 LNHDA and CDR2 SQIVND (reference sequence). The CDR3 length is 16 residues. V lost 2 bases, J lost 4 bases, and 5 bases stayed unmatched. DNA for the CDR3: TGTGCCAGTAGTATAACTAGCGGGGAAACTTACAATGAGCAGTTCTTC. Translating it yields CASSITSGETYNEQFF.

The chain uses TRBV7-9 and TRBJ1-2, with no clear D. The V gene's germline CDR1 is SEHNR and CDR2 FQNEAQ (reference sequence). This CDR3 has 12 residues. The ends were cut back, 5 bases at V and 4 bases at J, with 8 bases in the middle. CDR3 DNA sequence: TGTGCCAGCAGCCTGGACCGCTATGGCTACACCTTC. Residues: CASSLDRYGYTF.

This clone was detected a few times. CDR3 DNA sequence: TGTGCCAGCAGCTACCCCCTGACAGGGGAGCAGCATTTT. Translating it yields CASSYPLTGEQHF. The chain employs TRBV12-3 or TRBV12-4 and TRBJ1-5; 8 bases align to TRBD1. Losses at the gene ends were 6 bases for V and 13 bases for J; bases not matched to a gene: 11. The CDR3 totals 13 residues.

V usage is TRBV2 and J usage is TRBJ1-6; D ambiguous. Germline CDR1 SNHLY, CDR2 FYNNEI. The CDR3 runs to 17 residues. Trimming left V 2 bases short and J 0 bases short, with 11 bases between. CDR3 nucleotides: TGTGCCAGCAGTGAAACGACGTACCGCTCCTATAATTCACCCCTCCACTTT. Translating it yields CASSETTYRSYNSPLHF.

The CDR3 nucleotides read TGTGCCAGCAGCTTAGAGCAAAACCGTCGCTCGTATTTT. This codes for CASSLEQNRRSYF. The chain combines TRBV7-9 with TRBJ2-3; D uncertain. The ends were cut back, 1 base at V and 14 bases at J, with 16 bases in the middle. The CDR3 is 13 residues long. Germline-derived CDR1 and CDR2 are SEHNR and FQNEAQ (reference sequence).

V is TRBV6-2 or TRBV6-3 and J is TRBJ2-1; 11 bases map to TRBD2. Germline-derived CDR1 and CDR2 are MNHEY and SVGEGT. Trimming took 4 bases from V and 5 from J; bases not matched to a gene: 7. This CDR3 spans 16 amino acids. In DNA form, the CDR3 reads TGTGCCAGCAGTTTGGGTTCTAGCGGGGGGAACAATGAGCAGTTCTTC. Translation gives CASSLGSSGGNNEQFF.

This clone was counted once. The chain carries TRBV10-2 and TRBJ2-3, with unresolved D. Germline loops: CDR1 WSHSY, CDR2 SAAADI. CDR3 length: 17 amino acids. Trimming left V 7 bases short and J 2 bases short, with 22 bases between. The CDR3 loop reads CASTGPGAGRPTDTQYF. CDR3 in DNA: TGCGCCAGCACGGGCCCCGGTGCAGGCCGTCCCACAGATACGCAGTATTTT.

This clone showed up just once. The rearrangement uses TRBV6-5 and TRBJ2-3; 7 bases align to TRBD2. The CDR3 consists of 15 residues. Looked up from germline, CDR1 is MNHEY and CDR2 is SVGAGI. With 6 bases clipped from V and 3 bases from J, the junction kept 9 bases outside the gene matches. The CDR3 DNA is TGTGCCAGCAGCTCCAGAAGGGGAGGGACAGATACGCAGTATTTT. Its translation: CASSSRRGGTDTQYF.

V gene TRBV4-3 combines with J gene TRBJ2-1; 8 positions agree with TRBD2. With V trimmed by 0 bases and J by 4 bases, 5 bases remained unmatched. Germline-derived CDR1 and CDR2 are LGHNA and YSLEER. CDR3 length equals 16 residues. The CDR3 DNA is TGCGCCAGCAGCCAAGAGGGTAGCGGGGCTTACAATGAGCAGTTCTTC. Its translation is CASSQEGSGAYNEQFF.

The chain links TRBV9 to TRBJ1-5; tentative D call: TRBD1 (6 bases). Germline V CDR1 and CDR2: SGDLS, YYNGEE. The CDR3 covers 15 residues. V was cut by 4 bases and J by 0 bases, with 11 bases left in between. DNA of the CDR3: TGTGCCAGCAGCCCGACAGGTTTTAGCAATCAGCCCCAGCATTTT. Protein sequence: CASSPTGFSNQPQHF.

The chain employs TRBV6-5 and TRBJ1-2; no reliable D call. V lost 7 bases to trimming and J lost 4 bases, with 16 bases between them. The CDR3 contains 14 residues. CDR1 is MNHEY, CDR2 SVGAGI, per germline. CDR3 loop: CASNSGSATYGYTF. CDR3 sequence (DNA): TGTGCCAGCAATAGTGGCAGTGCCACCTATGGCTACACCTTC.

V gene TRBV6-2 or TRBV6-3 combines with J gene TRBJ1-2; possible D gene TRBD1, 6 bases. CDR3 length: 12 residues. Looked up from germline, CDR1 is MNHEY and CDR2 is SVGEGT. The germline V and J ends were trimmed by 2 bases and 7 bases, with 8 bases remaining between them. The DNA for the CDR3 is TGTGCCAGCAGTTACGTGGGGGCTGGCTACACCTTC. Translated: CASSYVGAGYTF.

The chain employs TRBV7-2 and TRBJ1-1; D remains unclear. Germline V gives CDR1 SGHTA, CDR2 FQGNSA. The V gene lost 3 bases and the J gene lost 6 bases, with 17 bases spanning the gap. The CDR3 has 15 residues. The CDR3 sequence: CASSLRVSGASEAFF. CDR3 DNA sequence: TGTGCCAGCAGCTTGAGGGTCTCGGGCGCCTCTGAAGCTTTCTTT. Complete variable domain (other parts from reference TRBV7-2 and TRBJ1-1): GAGVSQSPSNKVTEKGKDVELRCDPISGHTALYWYRQSLGQGLEFLIYFQGNSAPDKSGLPSDRFSAERTGGSVSTLTIQRTQQEDSAVYLCASSLRVSGASEAFFGQGTRLTVV.

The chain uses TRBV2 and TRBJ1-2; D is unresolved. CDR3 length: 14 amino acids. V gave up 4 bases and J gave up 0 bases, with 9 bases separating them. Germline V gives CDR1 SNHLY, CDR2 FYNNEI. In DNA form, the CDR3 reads TGTGCCAGCAGTGTGGACGGTTCTAACTATGGCTACACCTTC. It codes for CASSVDGSNYGYTF. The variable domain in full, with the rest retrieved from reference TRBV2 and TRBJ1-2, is EPEVTQTPSHQVTQMGQEVILRCVPISNHLYFYWYRQILGQKVEFLVSFYNNEISEKSEIFDDQFSVERPDGSNFTLKIRSTKLEDSAMYFCASSVDGSNYGYTFGSGTRLTVV.

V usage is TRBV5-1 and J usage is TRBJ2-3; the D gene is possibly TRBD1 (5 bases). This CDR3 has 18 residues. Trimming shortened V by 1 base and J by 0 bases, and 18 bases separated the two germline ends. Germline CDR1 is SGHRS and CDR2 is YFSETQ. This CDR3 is CASSLNGRAGLSTDTQYF. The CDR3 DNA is TGCGCCAGCAGCTTGAACGGCAGGGCAGGGCTCAGCACAGATACGCAGTATTTT. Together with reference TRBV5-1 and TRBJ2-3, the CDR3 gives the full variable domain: KAGVTQTPRYLIKTRGQQVTLSCSPISGHRSVSWYQQTPGQGLQFLFEYFSETQRNKGNFPGRFSGRQFSNSRSEMNVSTLELGDSALYLCASSLNGRAGLSTDTQYFGPGTRLTVL.

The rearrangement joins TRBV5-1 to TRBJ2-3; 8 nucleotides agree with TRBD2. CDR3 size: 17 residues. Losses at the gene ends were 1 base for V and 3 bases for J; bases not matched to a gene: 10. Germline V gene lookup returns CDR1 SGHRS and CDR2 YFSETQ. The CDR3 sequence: CASSLSFLAGATDTQYF. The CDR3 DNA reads TGCGCCAGCAGCTTGTCCTTCCTAGCGGGTGCGACAGATACGCAGTATTTT.

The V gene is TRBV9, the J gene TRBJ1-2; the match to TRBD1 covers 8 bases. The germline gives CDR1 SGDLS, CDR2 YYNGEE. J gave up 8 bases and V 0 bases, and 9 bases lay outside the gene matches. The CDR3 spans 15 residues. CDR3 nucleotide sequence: TGTGCCAGCAGCGTAGCCCCCGACAGGGGATGGGGCTACACCTTC. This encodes CASSVAPDRGWGYTF.

The CDR3 loop is CAIGGADGNTIYF. As DNA, the CDR3 is TGTGCCATCGGTGGCGCAGATGGAAACACCATATATTTT. The rearrangement uses TRBV10-3 and TRBJ1-3; D call uncertain. The CDR3 has 13 amino acids. CDR1 is ENHRY and CDR2 is SYGVKD in the germline V gene. Trimming shortened V by 8 bases and J by 3 bases, and 11 bases separated the two germline ends.

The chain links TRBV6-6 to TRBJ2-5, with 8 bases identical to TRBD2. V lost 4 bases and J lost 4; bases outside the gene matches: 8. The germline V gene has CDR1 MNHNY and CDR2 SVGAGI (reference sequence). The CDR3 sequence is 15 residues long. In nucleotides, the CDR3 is TGTGCCAGCAGTTCGGCGGGGGGTACCGTAGAGACCCAGTACTTC. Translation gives CASSSAGGTVETQYF.